This T cell receptor (beta chain) comes out of a study of T-cell reconstitution after alpha-beta-depleted transplantation in children. General observations from the study: Reportedly, only several hundred clones from non-depleted graft cells drove alpha-beta T-cell counts at about two months. T-cell counts and diversity were attributed mostly to newly produced T cells one year after transplant.

Library preparation (for TCRbeta) was performed with unique molecular identifiers. Each CDR3 protein gets one entry after TCRdb re-called the PCR reads with MiXCR. The sample shows around 300,000 distinct CDR3 sequences, about 9.5% of them seen only once. The CDR3 is 14 residues long. Germline loops: CDR1 SGHDN, CDR2 FVKESK. With V trimmed by 4 bases and J by 7 bases, 4 bases remained unmatched. As for this clonotype: Its antigen is not known.

The chain couples TRBV14 to TRBJ2-2, with 9 nucleotides matching TRBD1. The specimen comprised PBMCs, sampled before TCRalphabeta/CD19-depleted stem cell transplant. The receptor was isolated from a boy under two years old with acute myeloid leukemia, due to receive a stem cell transplant. CDR3 amino acids: CASSRDRGIGELFF. The CDR3 region has the DNA TGTGCCAGCAGCCGAGACAGGGGGATCGGGGAGCTGTTTTTT.